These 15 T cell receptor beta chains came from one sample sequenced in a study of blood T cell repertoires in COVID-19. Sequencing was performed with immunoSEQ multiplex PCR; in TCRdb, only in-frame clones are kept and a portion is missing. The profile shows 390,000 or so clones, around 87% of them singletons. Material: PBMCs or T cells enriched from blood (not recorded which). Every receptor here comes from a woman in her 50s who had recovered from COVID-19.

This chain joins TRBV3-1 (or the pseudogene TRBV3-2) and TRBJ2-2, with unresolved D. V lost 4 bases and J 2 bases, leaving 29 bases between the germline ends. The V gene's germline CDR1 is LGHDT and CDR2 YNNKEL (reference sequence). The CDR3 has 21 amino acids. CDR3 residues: CASSREPWQVEYGGNTGELFF. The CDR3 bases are TGTGCCAGCAGCCGCGAGCCGTGGCAGGTTGAATATGGTGGTAACACCGGGGAGCTGTTTTTT.

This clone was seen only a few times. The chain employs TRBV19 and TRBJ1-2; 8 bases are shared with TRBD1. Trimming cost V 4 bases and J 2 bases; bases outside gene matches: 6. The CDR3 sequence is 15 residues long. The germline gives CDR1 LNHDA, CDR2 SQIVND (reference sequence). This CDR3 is CASSTADRANYGYTF. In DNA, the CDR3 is TGTGCCAGTAGTACCGCGGACAGGGCCAACTATGGCTACACCTTC.

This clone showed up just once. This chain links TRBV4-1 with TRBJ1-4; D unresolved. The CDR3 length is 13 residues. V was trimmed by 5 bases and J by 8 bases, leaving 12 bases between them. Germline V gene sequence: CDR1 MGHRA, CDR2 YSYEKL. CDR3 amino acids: CASSAGDGEKLFF. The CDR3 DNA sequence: TGCGCCAGCAGCGCCGGAGACGGGGAAAAACTGTTTTTT.

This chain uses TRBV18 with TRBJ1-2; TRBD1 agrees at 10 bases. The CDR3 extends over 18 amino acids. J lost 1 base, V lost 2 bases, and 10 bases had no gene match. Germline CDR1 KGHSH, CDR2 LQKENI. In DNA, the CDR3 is TGTGCCAGCTCACCAAAGGGGACCGGGACAGGGGTTAACTATGGCTACACCTTC. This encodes CASSPKGTGTGVNYGYTF.

The DNA for the CDR3 is TGTGCCAGCAGGCAGGGGGGTTTTCTCTACACCTTC. Amino acids: CASRQGGFLYTF. V gene TRBV28 combines with J gene TRBJ1-2; 7 bases align to TRBD1. The V and J ends lost 6 bases and 10 bases, in that order; junction bases with no gene match: 8. Per germline, CDR1 MDHEN and CDR2 SYDVKM. The CDR3 totals 12 residues.

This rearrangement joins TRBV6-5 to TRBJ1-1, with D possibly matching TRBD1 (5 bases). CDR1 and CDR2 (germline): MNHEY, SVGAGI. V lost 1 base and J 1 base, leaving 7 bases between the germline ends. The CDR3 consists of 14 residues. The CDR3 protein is CASSYLTENTEAFF. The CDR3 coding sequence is TGTGCCAGCAGTTACTTGACAGAGAACACTGAAGCTTTCTTT.

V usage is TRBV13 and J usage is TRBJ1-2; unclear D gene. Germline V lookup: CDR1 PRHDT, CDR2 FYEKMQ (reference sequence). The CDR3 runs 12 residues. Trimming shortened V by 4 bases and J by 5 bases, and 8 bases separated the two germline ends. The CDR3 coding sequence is TGTGCCAGCAGCTCGGAGCCGTATGGCTACACCTTC. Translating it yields CASSSEPYGYTF.

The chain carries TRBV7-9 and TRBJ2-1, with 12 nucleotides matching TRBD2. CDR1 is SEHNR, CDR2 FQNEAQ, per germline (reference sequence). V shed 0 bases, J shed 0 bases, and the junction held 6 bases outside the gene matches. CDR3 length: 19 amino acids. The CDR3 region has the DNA TGTGCCAGCAGCTTAGCTTCGTCGGGACTAGCGGGCTCCTACAATGAGCAGTTCTTC. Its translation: CASSLASSGLAGSYNEQFF. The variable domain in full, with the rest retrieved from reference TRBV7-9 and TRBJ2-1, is DTGVSQNPRHKITKRGQNVTFRCDPISEHNRLYWYRQTLGQGPEFLTYFQNEAQLEKSRLLSDRFSAERPKGSFSTLEIQRTEQGDSAMYLCASSLASSGLAGSYNEQFFGPGTRLTVL.

Here the CDR3 reads CAWSVGRGARYEQYF. CDR3 DNA sequence: TGTGCCTGGAGTGTGGGTCGGGGGGCTCGGTACGAGCAGTACTTC. The chain recombines TRBV30 with TRBJ2-7; D possibly corresponds to TRBD2 (7 bases). Germline V gives CDR1 GTSNPN, CDR2 SVGIG (reference sequence). V was trimmed by 0 bases and J by 4 bases, leaving 16 bases between them. The CDR3 is 15 amino acids.

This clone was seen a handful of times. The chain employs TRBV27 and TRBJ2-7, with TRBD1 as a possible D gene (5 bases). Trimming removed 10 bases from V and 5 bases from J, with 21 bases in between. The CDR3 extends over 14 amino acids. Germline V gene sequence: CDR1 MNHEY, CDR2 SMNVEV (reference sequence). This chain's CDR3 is CATKLQGLGNEQYF. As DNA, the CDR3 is TGTGCCACCAAACTTCAGGGCCTGGGGAACGAGCAGTACTTC.

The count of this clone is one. The CDR3 reads CASSRDGEGVWGYTF. CDR3 nucleotides: TGTGCCAGCAGCCGCGACGGGGAGGGAGTGTGGGGCTACACCTTC. This chain connects TRBV3-1 (or the pseudogene TRBV3-2) to TRBJ1-2; D unclear. Germline assignment: CDR1 LGHDT and CDR2 YNNKEL (reference sequence). Trimming took 4 bases from V and 8 from J, leaving 20 bases between them. The CDR3 runs to 15 residues.

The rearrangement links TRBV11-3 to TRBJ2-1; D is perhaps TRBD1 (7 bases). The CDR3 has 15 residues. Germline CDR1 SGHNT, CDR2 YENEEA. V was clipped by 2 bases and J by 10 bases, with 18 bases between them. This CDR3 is CASSLRWQGGNEQFF. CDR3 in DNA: TGTGCCAGCAGCTTAAGATGGCAGGGGGGTAACGAGCAGTTCTTC.

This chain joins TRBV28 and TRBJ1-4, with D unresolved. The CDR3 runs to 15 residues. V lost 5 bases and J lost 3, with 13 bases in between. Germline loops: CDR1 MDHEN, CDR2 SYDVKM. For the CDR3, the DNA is TGTGCCAGCAGTCCGATCAGGAGGGCTAATGAAAAACTGTTTTTT. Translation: CASSPIRRANEKLFF.

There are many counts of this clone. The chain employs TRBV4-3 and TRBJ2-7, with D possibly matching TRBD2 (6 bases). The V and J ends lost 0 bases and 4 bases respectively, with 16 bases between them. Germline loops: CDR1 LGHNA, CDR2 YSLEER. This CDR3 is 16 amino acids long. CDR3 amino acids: CASSQEGSGPGYEQYF. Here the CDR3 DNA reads TGCGCCAGCAGCCAAGAGGGGAGCGGGCCAGGTTACGAGCAGTACTTC.

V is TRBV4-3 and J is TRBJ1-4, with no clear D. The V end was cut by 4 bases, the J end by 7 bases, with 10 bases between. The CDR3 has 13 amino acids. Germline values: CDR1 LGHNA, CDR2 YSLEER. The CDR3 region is CASSLRGSEKLFF. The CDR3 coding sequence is TGCGCCAGCAGCCTTCGAGGGAGTGAAAAACTGTTTTTT.